This is a list of T cell receptor beta chains from one sample in a study of T cells in Graves' hyperthyroidism and ophthalmopathy. TCRdb re-called the multiplex PCR reads with MiXCR, one entry per CDR3 protein. This sample carries about 710,000 distinct CDR3 sequences, about 16% of them seen once, and the ten largest clones take around 7.7%. The sample comprised blood. These receptors were collected from a man younger than 30 with Graves' hyperthyroidism. The CDR3 runs from the conserved cysteine through the conserved F or W. The D gene is left open where the match is weak. Part of the rows lack a size; the others show once, few, many or a class for expanded clones.

D gene: .
V gene: TRBV28
J gene: TRBJ1-5
clone size: many
CDR3 DNA: TGTGCCAGCATCGATTATAGCAATCAGCCCCAGCATTTT
CDR3 protein: CASIDYSNQPQHF

D gene: .
V gene: TRBV19
J gene: TRBJ2-1
clone size: .
CDR3 DNA: TGTGCCAGTAGTATAGTGTCAGGGTATGAGCAGTTCTTC
CDR3 protein: CASSIVSGYEQFF

D gene: TRBD2
V gene: TRBV30
J gene: TRBJ2-2
clone size: many
CDR3 DNA: TGTGCCTGGAGCCGGCTAGCGGAGTACACCGGGGAGCTGTTTTTT
CDR3 protein: CAWSRLAEYTGELFF

D gene: .
V gene: TRBV3-1
J gene: TRBJ2-2
clone size: .
CDR3 DNA: TGTGCCAGCACCAATCTGGGGGGCGAGGCCGGGGAGCTGTTTTTT
CDR3 protein: CASTNLGGEAGELFF

D gene: .
V gene: TRBV15
J gene: TRBJ2-1
clone size: few
CDR3 DNA: TGTGCCACCAGCCGCAGGGGATACAATGAGCAGTTCTTC
CDR3 protein: CATSRRGYNEQFF

D gene: .
V gene: TRBV28
J gene: TRBJ2-5
clone size: many
CDR3 DNA: TGTGCCAGCAGTTTCCGGACGAAGTACTTC
CDR3 protein: CASSFRTKYF

D gene: TRBD2
V gene: TRBV9
J gene: TRBJ2-1
clone size: .
CDR3 DNA: TGTGCCAGCAGCCCTCGGGGTAGCGGGAGTTCCTACAATGAGCAGTTCTTC
CDR3 protein: CASSPRGSGSSYNEQFF

D gene: .
V gene: TRBV7-3
J gene: TRBJ1-2
clone size: .
CDR3 DNA: TGTGCCAGCAGCCCACTATTACCCGTCCACACCTTC
CDR3 protein: CASSPLLPVHTF

D gene: TRBD2
V gene: TRBV2
J gene: TRBJ2-5
clone size: many
CDR3 DNA: TGTGCCACCAGGAGCCCTAATGCCGGGACTATACCGGTGGAGACCCAGTACTTC
CDR3 protein: CATRSPNAGTIPVETQYF

D gene: TRBD1
V gene: TRBV6-1
J gene: TRBJ2-7
clone size: few
CDR3 DNA: TGTGCCAGCAGTGCCCCACCGGGACAGGGGGCCTACGAGCAGTACTTC
CDR3 protein: CASSAPPGQGAYEQYF

D gene: TRBD1
V gene: TRBV12-3/TRBV12-4
J gene: TRBJ1-6
clone size: .
CDR3 DNA: TGTGCCAGCAGTTTTTTGGGACAGGGGTCGTCACCCCTCCACTTT
CDR3 protein: CASSFLGQGSSPLHF

D gene: TRBD1
V gene: TRBV30
J gene: TRBJ2-4
clone size: many
CDR3 DNA: TGTGCCTGGAGTGAGGACAGGAGCAAAAACATTCAGTACTTC
CDR3 protein: CAWSEDRSKNIQYF

D gene: TRBD2
V gene: TRBV4-2
J gene: TRBJ2-5
clone size: few
CDR3 DNA: TGTGCCAGCAGCCAAGGGCTAGCGGGAGCCCAAGAGACCCAGTACTTC
CDR3 protein: CASSQGLAGAQETQYF

D gene: .
V gene: TRBV28
J gene: TRBJ1-1
clone size: many
CDR3 DNA: TGTGCCAGCAGTTTGGGGCAGTCCACTGAAGCTTTCTTT
CDR3 protein: CASSLGQSTEAFF

D gene: .
V gene: TRBV12-3/TRBV12-4
J gene: TRBJ2-2
clone size: few
CDR3 DNA: TGTGCCAGCAGTAGGGGGGCAGGGTACACCGGGGAGCTGTTTTTT
CDR3 protein: CASSRGAGYTGELFF

D gene: .
V gene: TRBV7-9
J gene: TRBJ2-5
clone size: .
CDR3 DNA: TGTGCCAGCAGCCATCAACAAGGCGCCCCGCAAGAGACCCAGTACTTC
CDR3 protein: CASSHQQGAPQETQYF

D gene: TRBD1
V gene: TRBV15
J gene: TRBJ1-4
clone size: .
CDR3 DNA: TGTGCCACCAGGACAGGGGGAATCGGGGCTAATGAAAAACTGTTTTTT
CDR3 protein: CATRTGGIGANEKLFF

D gene: .
V gene: TRBV7-2
J gene: TRBJ2-7
clone size: many
CDR3 DNA: TGTGCCAGCAGCCCCTTTTCGGGAATCTACGAGCAGTACTTC
CDR3 protein: CASSPFSGIYEQYF

D gene: .
V gene: TRBV5-4
J gene: TRBJ1-3
clone size: few
CDR3 DNA: TGTGCCAGCAGCTCCAAGTCCCAGGGCGGTGGCACCATATATTTT
CDR3 protein: CASSSKSQGGGTIYF

D gene: TRBD1
V gene: TRBV19
J gene: TRBJ1-4
clone size: .
CDR3 DNA: TGTGCCAGTAGTTCCCGACAGGGTGATAATGAAAAACTGTTTTTT
CDR3 protein: CASSSRQGDNEKLFF

D gene: .
V gene: TRBV7-3
J gene: TRBJ2-5
clone size: many
CDR3 DNA: TGTGCCAGCAGCTTACAGGGGGGACGAGAGACCCAGTACTTC
CDR3 protein: CASSLQGGRETQYF

D gene: .
V gene: TRBV4-1
J gene: TRBJ2-4
clone size: .
CDR3 DNA: TGCGCCAGCAGCCATGAGGGAGCGGCCAAAAACATTCAGTACTTC
CDR3 protein: CASSHEGAAKNIQYF

D gene: .
V gene: TRBV5-6
J gene: TRBJ1-4
clone size: .
CDR3 DNA: TGTGCCAGCGGTCGGGATTATGAAAAACTGTTTTTT
CDR3 protein: CASGRDYEKLFF

D gene: .
V gene: TRBV2
J gene: TRBJ1-1
clone size: many
CDR3 DNA: TGTGCCAGCATCTTGGGAACGATTATGAACACTGAAGCTTTCTTT
CDR3 protein: CASILGTIMNTEAFF

D gene: TRBD2
V gene: TRBV30
J gene: TRBJ2-3
clone size: once
CDR3 DNA: TGTGCCTGGGGGGGACTAGCGGTACGAGATACGCAGTATTTT
CDR3 protein: CAWGGLAVRDTQYF

D gene: .
V gene: TRBV19
J gene: TRBJ2-7
clone size: .
CDR3 DNA: TGTGCCAGTAGTATTCGACGGATCTACGAGCAGTACTTC
CDR3 protein: CASSIRRIYEQYF

D gene: .
V gene: TRBV12-5
J gene: TRBJ2-3
clone size: many
CDR3 DNA: TGTGCTAGTGTCTTAGAGTTAGTCGATACGCAGTATTTT
CDR3 protein: CASVLELVDTQYF

D gene: TRBD2
V gene: TRBV6-2/TRBV6-3
J gene: TRBJ2-2
clone size: .
CDR3 DNA: TGTGCCAGCTGGAGCGGGAGGGCCGGCACCGGGGAGCTGTTTTTT
CDR3 protein: CASWSGRAGTGELFF

D gene: .
V gene: TRBV20-1
J gene: TRBJ2-7
clone size: .
CDR3 DNA: TGCAGTGCGTCCGGGGGGCGGGAGTACAGTTTCGAGCAGTACTTC
CDR3 protein: CSASGGREYSFEQYF

D gene: .
V gene: TRBV6-1
J gene: TRBJ2-2
clone size: many
CDR3 DNA: TGTGCCAGCAGTTATGGGACATCGAACACCGGGGAGCTGTTTTTT
CDR3 protein: CASSYGTSNTGELFF

D gene: .
V gene: TRBV5-1
J gene: TRBJ2-7
clone size: many
CDR3 DNA: TGCGCCAGCAGCTTGGCTACAGGGAGCTACGAGCAGTACTTC
CDR3 protein: CASSLATGSYEQYF

D gene: TRBD1
V gene: TRBV28
J gene: TRBJ2-5
clone size: .
CDR3 DNA: TGTGCCAGCAGTTTATCCCCGACAGGGGCCCTCCGAGAGACCCAGTACTTC
CDR3 protein: CASSLSPTGALRETQYF

D gene: TRBD1
V gene: TRBV11-2
J gene: TRBJ2-3
clone size: many
CDR3 DNA: TGTGCCAGCAGCTTCCCGCCCGGACAGGGGTTGGATACGCAGTATTTT
CDR3 protein: CASSFPPGQGLDTQYF

D gene: TRBD1
V gene: TRBV11-2
J gene: TRBJ1-1
clone size: few
CDR3 DNA: TGTGCCAGCAGAACCCTTGACAGGGTCCGAGGGGCTGAAGCTTTCTTT
CDR3 protein: CASRTLDRVRGAEAFF

D gene: TRBD1
V gene: TRBV28
J gene: TRBJ2-1
clone size: many
CDR3 DNA: TGTGCCAGCAGCATACCGGGACAGGGGTACAATGAGCAGTTCTTC
CDR3 protein: CASSIPGQGYNEQFF

D gene: TRBD1
V gene: TRBV7-6
J gene: TRBJ2-7
clone size: many
CDR3 DNA: TGTGCCAGCAGCTTAAGGGCGAGACAGGGCCAAAGCTACGAGCAGTACTTC
CDR3 protein: CASSLRARQGQSYEQYF

D gene: .
V gene: TRBV6-5
J gene: TRBJ2-2
clone size: many
CDR3 DNA: TGTGCCAGCAGTTACTCCGGCACCGGGGAGCTGTTTTTT
CDR3 protein: CASSYSGTGELFF

D gene: .
V gene: TRBV3-1
J gene: TRBJ2-5
clone size: .
CDR3 DNA: TGTGCCAGCAGCCAAGATGCTGGAGCCCGAAAGCAAGAGACCCAGTACTTC
CDR3 protein: CASSQDAGARKQETQYF

D gene: .
V gene: TRBV14
J gene: TRBJ2-2
clone size: .
CDR3 DNA: TGTGCCAGCAGCCCAACTCGGGACCTCTATTCCGGGGAGCTGTTTTTT
CDR3 protein: CASSPTRDLYSGELFF

D gene: .
V gene: TRBV28
J gene: TRBJ2-7
clone size: many
CDR3 DNA: TGTGCCATACAGGGTCTTAGGGACGAGCAGTACTTC
CDR3 protein: CAIQGLRDEQYF

D gene: TRBD1
V gene: TRBV6-5
J gene: TRBJ2-1
clone size: few
CDR3 DNA: TGTGCCAGCAGTTATGGGACAGGGCGCGATGAGCAGTTCTTC
CDR3 protein: CASSYGTGRDEQFF

D gene: TRBD2
V gene: TRBV11-3
J gene: TRBJ2-5
clone size: many
CDR3 DNA: TGTGCCAGCAGCTCATTCGGGGGGGAGACCCAGTACTTC
CDR3 protein: CASSSFGGETQYF

D gene: TRBD1
V gene: TRBV19
J gene: TRBJ1-1
clone size: .
CDR3 DNA: TGTGCCAGTAGTATAACGGGACAGATTAACACTGAAGCTTTCTTT
CDR3 protein: CASSITGQINTEAFF

D gene: .
V gene: TRBV6-1
J gene: TRBJ2-7
clone size: few
CDR3 DNA: TGTGCCAGCAAAAAAGACCGACAGTTCCAGTCCTACGAGCAGTACTTC
CDR3 protein: CASKKDRQFQSYEQYF

D gene: .
V gene: TRBV7-8
J gene: TRBJ2-1
clone size: many
CDR3 DNA: TGTGCCAGTGCTAGGGAGAGCTCCTACAATGAGCAGTTCTTC
CDR3 protein: CASARESSYNEQFF

D gene: .
V gene: TRBV28
J gene: TRBJ1-1
clone size: many
CDR3 DNA: TGTGCCAGCAGTTTCGGCGGGGGAGTCACTGAAGCTTTCTTT
CDR3 protein: CASSFGGGVTEAFF

D gene: TRBD2
V gene: TRBV7-8
J gene: TRBJ2-5
clone size: many
CDR3 DNA: TGTGCCAGCAGCGCGGGGGGGACAGAGACCCAGTACTTC
CDR3 protein: CASSAGGTETQYF

D gene: .
V gene: TRBV6-2/TRBV6-3
J gene: TRBJ2-7
clone size: few
CDR3 DNA: TGTGCCAGCAGTTACTCGTGGGTCTACGAGCAGTACTTC
CDR3 protein: CASSYSWVYEQYF

D gene: .
V gene: TRBV9
J gene: TRBJ2-7
clone size: few
CDR3 DNA: TGTGCCAGCAGCGTACAGCCTACCTACGAGCAGTACTTC
CDR3 protein: CASSVQPTYEQYF

D gene: TRBD2
V gene: TRBV7-9
J gene: TRBJ2-2
clone size: .
CDR3 DNA: TGTGCCAGCAGCAAAGCGGGGGTCGGGGAGCTGTTTTTT
CDR3 protein: CASSKAGVGELFF

D gene: .
V gene: TRBV7-3
J gene: TRBJ2-1
clone size: many
CDR3 DNA: TGTGCCAGCAGCCCTTTCGGGTTGGGCGCGTACAATGAGCAGTTCTTC
CDR3 protein: CASSPFGLGAYNEQFF

D gene: .
V gene: TRBV9
J gene: TRBJ2-2
clone size: few
CDR3 DNA: TGTGCCAGCAGCGTAGGCCCGGAAGGAACCGGGGAGCTGTTTTTT
CDR3 protein: CASSVGPEGTGELFF

D gene: .
V gene: TRBV9
J gene: TRBJ2-1
clone size: .
CDR3 DNA: TGTGCCAGCAGCGTAGAAGGGGTCTACAATGAGCAGTTCTTC
CDR3 protein: CASSVEGVYNEQFF

D gene: .
V gene: TRBV10-3
J gene: TRBJ2-1
clone size: .
CDR3 DNA: TGTGCCATCAGTGCAATGATGGGCAATGAGCAGTTCTTC
CDR3 protein: CAISAMMGNEQFF

D gene: TRBD1
V gene: TRBV30
J gene: TRBJ1-1
clone size: few
CDR3 DNA: TGTGCCTGGAGTTACAGGGGGCTGGCCACTGAAGCTTTCTTT
CDR3 protein: CAWSYRGLATEAFF

D gene: .
V gene: TRBV3-1
J gene: TRBJ2-1
clone size: many
CDR3 DNA: TGTGCCAGCAGCCCAAGAGGGACAACTCCGCATGAGCAGTTCTTC
CDR3 protein: CASSPRGTTPHEQFF

D gene: .
V gene: TRBV7-2
J gene: TRBJ1-5
clone size: many
CDR3 DNA: TGTGCCAGCAGCCCGGTGGGGCCCAGCAATCAGCCCCAGCATTTT
CDR3 protein: CASSPVGPSNQPQHF

D gene: .
V gene: TRBV7-8
J gene: TRBJ2-2
clone size: .
CDR3 DNA: TGTGCCAGCAGCTTAGAATCAGGGACCACCGGGGAGCTGTTTTTT
CDR3 protein: CASSLESGTTGELFF

D gene: .
V gene: TRBV28
J gene: TRBJ1-2
clone size: many
CDR3 DNA: TGTGCCAGCAGTTTGCCAGGGTTAAGCTATGGCTACACCTTC
CDR3 protein: CASSLPGLSYGYTF